This entry is about one TCR beta chain. This specimen belongs to a study of blood T cell repertoires in COVID-19. Across the study: Collection of acute and convalescent COVID-19 samples took place in the United States, Italy and Spain. The analysed material was cDNA or gDNA that came from T cells, B-cell-depleted T cells, or PBMCs.

The authors' processing: Amplified reference gene primers provided the basis for estimating nucleated cell counts. Profiled with immunoSEQ multiplex PCR; TCRdb holds only in-frame clones, not every one. V and J calls and clone size are given by that table; D and trimming were obtained from the DNA. The sample includes around 440,000 clones, approximately 89% of them seen just once. The Seattle patients joined while their infection was active and were tracked longitudinally afterward. Per germline, CDR1 GTSNPN and CDR2 SVGIG (reference sequence). The CDR3 loop spans 13 amino acids. V lost 1 base and J lost 4; bases outside the gene matches: 3.

This sequence was found in a woman in her forties or fifties with COVID-19, enrolled during active disease. Sequenced material: peripheral blood. V is TRBV30 and J is TRBJ1-2; 7 bases match TRBD1. As DNA, the CDR3 is TGTGCCTGGAGTGAGGGGGCGGGCTATGGCTACACCTTC. The encoded protein is CAWSEGAGYGYTF.